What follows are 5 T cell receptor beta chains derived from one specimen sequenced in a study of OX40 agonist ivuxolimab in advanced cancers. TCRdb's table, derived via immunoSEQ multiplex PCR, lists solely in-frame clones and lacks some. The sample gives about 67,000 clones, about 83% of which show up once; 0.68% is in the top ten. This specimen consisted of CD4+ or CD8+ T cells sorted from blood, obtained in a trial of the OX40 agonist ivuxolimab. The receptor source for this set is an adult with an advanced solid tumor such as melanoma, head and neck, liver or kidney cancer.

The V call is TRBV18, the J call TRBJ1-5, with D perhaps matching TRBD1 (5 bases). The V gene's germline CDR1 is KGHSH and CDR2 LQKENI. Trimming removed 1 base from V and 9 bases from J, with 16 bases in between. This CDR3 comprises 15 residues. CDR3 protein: CASSPRGGVGSPQHF. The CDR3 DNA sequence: TGTGCCAGCTCACCACGGGGCGGAGTGGGGTCGCCCCAGCATTTT.

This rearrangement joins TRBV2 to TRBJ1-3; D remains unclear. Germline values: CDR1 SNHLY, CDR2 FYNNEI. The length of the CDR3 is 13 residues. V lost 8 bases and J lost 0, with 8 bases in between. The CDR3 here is CASGRVSGNTIYF. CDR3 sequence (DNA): TGTGCCAGCGGAAGGGTCTCTGGAAACACCATATATTTT.

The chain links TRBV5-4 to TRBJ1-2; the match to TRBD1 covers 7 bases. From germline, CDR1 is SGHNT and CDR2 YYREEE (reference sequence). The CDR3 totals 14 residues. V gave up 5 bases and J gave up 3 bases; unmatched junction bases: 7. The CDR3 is CASRRTGVDYGYTF. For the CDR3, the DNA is TGTGCCAGCAGGCGGACAGGAGTGGACTATGGCTACACCTTC.

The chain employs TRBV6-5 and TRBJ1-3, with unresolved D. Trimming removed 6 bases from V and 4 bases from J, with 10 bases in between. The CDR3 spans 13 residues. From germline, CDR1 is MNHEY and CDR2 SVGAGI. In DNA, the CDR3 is TGTGCCAGCAGCGGCTCGCGGGGAAACACCATATATTTT. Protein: CASSGSRGNTIYF.

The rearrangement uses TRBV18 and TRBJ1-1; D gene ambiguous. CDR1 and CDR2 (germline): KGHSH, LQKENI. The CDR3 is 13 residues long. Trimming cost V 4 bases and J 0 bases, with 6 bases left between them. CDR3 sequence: CASSLGMNTEAFF. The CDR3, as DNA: TGTGCCAGCTCACTCGGTATGAACACTGAAGCTTTCTTT.